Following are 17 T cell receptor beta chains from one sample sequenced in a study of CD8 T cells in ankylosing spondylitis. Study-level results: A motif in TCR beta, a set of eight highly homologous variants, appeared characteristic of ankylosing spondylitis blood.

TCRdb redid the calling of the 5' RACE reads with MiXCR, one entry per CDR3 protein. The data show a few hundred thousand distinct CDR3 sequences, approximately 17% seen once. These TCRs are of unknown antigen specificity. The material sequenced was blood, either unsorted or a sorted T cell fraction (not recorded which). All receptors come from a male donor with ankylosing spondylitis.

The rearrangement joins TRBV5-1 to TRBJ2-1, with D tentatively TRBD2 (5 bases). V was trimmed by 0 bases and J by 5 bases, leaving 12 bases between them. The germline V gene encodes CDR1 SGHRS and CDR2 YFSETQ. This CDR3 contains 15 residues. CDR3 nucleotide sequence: TGCGCCAGCAGCTTGGAGACGGGATGGGACAATGAGCAGTTCTTC. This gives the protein CASSLETGWDNEQFF.

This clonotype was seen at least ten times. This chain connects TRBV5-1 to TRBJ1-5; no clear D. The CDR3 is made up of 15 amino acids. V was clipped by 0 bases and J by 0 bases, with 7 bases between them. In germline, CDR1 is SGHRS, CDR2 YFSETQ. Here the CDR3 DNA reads TGCGCCAGCAGCTTGGTACCCGATAGCAATCAGCCCCAGCATTTT. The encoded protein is CASSLVPDSNQPQHF.

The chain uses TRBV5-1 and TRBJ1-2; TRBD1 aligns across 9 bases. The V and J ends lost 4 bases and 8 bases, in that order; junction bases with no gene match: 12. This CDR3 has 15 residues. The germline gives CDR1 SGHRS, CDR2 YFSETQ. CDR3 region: CASSPGTGMLGGYTF. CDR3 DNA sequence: TGCGCCAGCAGCCCGGGGACAGGGATGTTAGGCGGCTACACCTTC.

The CDR3 nucleotides read TGCAGCGGTTGGCTGACCTACAATGAGCAGTTCTTC. Its translation: CSGWLTYNEQFF. The chain is built from TRBV29-1 and TRBJ2-1; unclear D gene. Germline CDR1 SQVTM, CDR2 ANQGSEA. The CDR3 extends over 12 amino acids. Trimming took 7 bases from V and 2 from J, leaving 9 bases between them.

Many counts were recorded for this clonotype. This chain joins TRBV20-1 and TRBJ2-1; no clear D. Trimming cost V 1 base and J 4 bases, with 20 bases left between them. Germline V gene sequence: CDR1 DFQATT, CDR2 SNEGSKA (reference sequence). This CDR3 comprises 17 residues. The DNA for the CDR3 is TGCAGTGCTAGAGGACTTGGTCAATTGAAACAATACAATGAGCAGTTCTTC. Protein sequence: CSARGLGQLKQYNEQFF.

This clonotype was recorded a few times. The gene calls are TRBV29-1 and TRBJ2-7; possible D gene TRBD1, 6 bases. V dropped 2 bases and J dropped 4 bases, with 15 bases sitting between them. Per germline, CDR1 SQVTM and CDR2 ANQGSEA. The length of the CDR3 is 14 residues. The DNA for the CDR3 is TGCAGCGTTGAACGGGAACAGGGCGGGTACGAGCAGTACTTC. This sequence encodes CSVEREQGGYEQYF.

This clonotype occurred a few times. The CDR3 here is CAISDGRDQPQHF. The CDR3 nucleotides read TGTGCCATCAGTGATGGAAGGGATCAGCCCCAGCATTTT. The gene calls are TRBV10-3 and TRBJ1-5; D is uncertain. The V and J ends lost 3 bases and 5 bases respectively, with 8 bases between them. From germline, CDR1 is ENHRY and CDR2 SYGVKD. This CDR3 region has 13 residues.

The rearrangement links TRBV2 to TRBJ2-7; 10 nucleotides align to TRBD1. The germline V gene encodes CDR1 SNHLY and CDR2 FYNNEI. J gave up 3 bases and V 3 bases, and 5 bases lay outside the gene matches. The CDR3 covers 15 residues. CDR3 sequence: CASSEDRGTLYEQYF. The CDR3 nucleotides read TGTGCCAGCAGTGAGGACAGGGGGACACTCTACGAGCAGTACTTC.

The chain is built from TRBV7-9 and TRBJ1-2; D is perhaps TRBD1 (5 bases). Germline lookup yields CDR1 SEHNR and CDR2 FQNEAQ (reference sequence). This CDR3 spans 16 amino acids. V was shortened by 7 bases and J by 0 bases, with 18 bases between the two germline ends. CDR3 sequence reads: CASTPWRGWPNYGYTF. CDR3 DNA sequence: TGTGCCAGCACCCCGTGGCGGGGGTGGCCTAACTATGGCTACACCTTC.

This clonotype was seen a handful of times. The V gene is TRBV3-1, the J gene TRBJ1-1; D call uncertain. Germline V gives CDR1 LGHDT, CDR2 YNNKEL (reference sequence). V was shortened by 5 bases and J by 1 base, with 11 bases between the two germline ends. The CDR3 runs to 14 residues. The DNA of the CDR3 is TGTGCCAGCAGCGGGCGGGCGGGGAACACTGAAGCTTTCTTT. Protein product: CASSGRAGNTEAFF.

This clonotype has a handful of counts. For the CDR3, the DNA is TGTGCCAGCAGCCCCCGTAGGTCAGGGGAGGCCAATCAGCCCCAGCATTTT. It encodes CASSPRRSGEANQPQHF. The V call is TRBV7-6, the J call TRBJ1-5, with D perhaps matching TRBD1 (6 bases). The CDR3 loop spans 17 amino acids. Trimming left V 5 bases short and J 3 bases short, with 20 bases between. Germline V gives CDR1 SGHVS, CDR2 FNYEAQ.

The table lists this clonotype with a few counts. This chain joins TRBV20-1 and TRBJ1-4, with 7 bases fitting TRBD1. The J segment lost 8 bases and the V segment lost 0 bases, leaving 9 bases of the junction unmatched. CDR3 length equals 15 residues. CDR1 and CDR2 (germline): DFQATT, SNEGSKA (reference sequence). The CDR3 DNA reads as TGCAGTGCTAGAGATCCGAGCAGGGGGAGGGAAAAACTGTTTTTT. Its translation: CSARDPSRGREKLFF.

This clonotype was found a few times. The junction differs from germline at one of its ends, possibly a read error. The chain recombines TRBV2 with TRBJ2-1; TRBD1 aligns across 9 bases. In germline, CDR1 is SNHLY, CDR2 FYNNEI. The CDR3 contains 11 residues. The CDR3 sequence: CASSEGQGDVF. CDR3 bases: TGTGCCAGCAGTGAGGGACAGGGTGACGTCTTC.

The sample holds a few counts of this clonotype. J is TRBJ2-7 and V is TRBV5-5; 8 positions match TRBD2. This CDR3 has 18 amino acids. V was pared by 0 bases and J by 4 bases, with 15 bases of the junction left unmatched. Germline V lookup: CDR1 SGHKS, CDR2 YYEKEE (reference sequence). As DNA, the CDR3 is TGTGCCAGCAGCTTGGAGGTCCCGGGACTAGGGACAATATACGAGCAGTACTTC. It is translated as CASSLEVPGLGTIYEQYF.

CDR3 coding DNA: TGCAGTGCTAAGGGACAGGGGTCGTGGGAGCAGTTCTTC. It codes for CSAKGQGSWEQFF. V is TRBV20-1 and J is TRBJ2-1, with TRBD1 matching over 10 bases. Germline loops: CDR1 DFQATT, CDR2 SNEGSKA (reference sequence). The CDR3 sequence is 13 residues long. V was clipped by 4 bases and J by 10 bases; unmatched bases: 7.

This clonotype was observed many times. CDR3 nucleotides: TGTGCCATCAGTGAGCCTTGGGGCAGGGAAGGCTACACCTTC. Amino acids: CAISEPWGREGYTF. The chain recombines TRBV10-3 with TRBJ1-2; D is perhaps TRBD1 (5 bases). The V end was cut by 2 bases, the J end by 8 bases, with 15 bases between. The CDR3 loop spans 14 amino acids. Germline CDR1 is ENHRY and CDR2 is SYGVKD.

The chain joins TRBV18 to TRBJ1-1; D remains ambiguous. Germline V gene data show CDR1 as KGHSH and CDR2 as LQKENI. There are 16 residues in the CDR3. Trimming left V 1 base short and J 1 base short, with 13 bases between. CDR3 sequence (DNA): TGTGCCAGCTCACCACAGAATATCGGTCCGAACACTGAAGCTTTCTTT. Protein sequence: CASSPQNIGPNTEAFF.